These T cell receptor beta chains were read from a single sample in a study of Ad26.COV2.S vaccination and SARS-CoV-2 variants. The data were produced by immunoSEQ multiplex PCR, yet TCRdb's version contains in-frame clones alone and is incomplete. Of about 400,000 clones listed, 83% are singletons. Here the sequenced sample was peripheral blood, taken in a trial of Ad26.COV2.S vaccine versus placebo. These receptors were taken from a person between 18 and 65 years old who received the Ad26.COV2.S COVID-19 vaccine or a placebo. Both conserved end residues are part of each CDR3. The D gene is left open where the match is weak. The size of a clone is reported for some rows only, either as once, few or many, or as a class for expanded clones.

abundance	d_gene	v_gene	j_gene	CDR3aa	CDR3nt
NA	NA	TRBV6-1	TRBJ1-1	CASSETQWGRAFF	TGTGCCAGCAGTGAGACCCAGTGGGGGAGGGCTTTCTTT
NA	NA	TRBV2	TRBJ1-1	CASSENTEAFF	TGTGCCAGCAGTGAAAACACTGAAGCTTTCTTT
NA	NA	TRBV30	TRBJ2-2	CAWRGPSGAGELFF	TGTGCCTGGAGGGGGCCTTCGGGTGCCGGGGAGCTGTTTTTT
NA	NA	TRBV5-6	TRBJ1-4	CASSIFDGTSINEKLFF	TGTGCCAGCAGCATATTTGACGGGACATCCATTAATGAAAAACTGTTTTTT
NA	NA	TRBV6-5	TRBJ1-2	CASSYSKSGGYTF	TGTGCCAGCAGTTACTCGAAAAGCGGTGGCTACACCTTC
NA	NA	TRBV5-4	TRBJ1-4	CASSLEQGDNEKLFF	TGTGCCAGCAGCTTGGAGCAGGGCGATAATGAAAAACTGTTTTTT
NA	TRBD2	TRBV30	TRBJ2-4	CAWSSGGSIQYF	TGTGCCTGGAGTTCGGGAGGGAGCATTCAGTACTTC
NA	NA	TRBV19	TRBJ2-7	CASSIDDRGYEQYF	TGTGCCAGTAGTATAGATGACCGGGGCTACGAGCAGTACTTC
NA	NA	TRBV7-6	TRBJ1-2	CASSLYQANYGYTF	TGTGCCAGCAGCTTATACCAAGCTAACTATGGCTACACCTTC
NA	NA	TRBV9	TRBJ2-3	CASSVTTVRTDTQYF	TGTGCCAGCAGCGTTACGACGGTGCGCACAGATACGCAGTATTTT
NA	TRBD1	TRBV4-1	TRBJ1-5	CASSQVGQGYQPQHF	TGCGCCAGCAGCCAGGTTGGACAGGGCTACCAGCCCCAGCATTTT
NA	NA	TRBV2	TRBJ2-2	CASGTGFNTGELFF	TGTGCCAGCGGGACCGGATTTAACACCGGGGAGCTGTTTTTT
NA	NA	TRBV7-3	TRBJ1-4	CASSSGANEKLFF	TGTGCCAGCAGCTCGGGGGCTAATGAAAAACTGTTTTTT
NA	NA	TRBV11-2	TRBJ1-2	CASTRGLKSEDGYTF	TGTGCCAGCACCAGGGGTCTAAAATCGGAAGATGGCTACACCTTC
NA	TRBD1	TRBV10-2	TRBJ2-1	CASTDRVNEQFF	TGCGCCAGCACGGACAGGGTCAATGAGCAGTTCTTC
NA	NA	TRBV19	TRBJ2-1	CASSMPNRDEQFF	TGTGCCAGTAGTATGCCAAACCGCGATGAGCAGTTCTTC
NA	NA	TRBV5-4	TRBJ2-5	CASSATTGQETQYF	TGTGCCAGCAGCGCAACCACAGGGCAAGAGACCCAGTACTTC
once	NA	TRBV29-1	TRBJ1-5	CSVESGVGGQPQHF	TGCAGCGTTGAAAGTGGGGTCGGAGGCCAGCCCCAGCATTTT
NA	NA	TRBV7-2	TRBJ1-3	CASSLGVGGDTIYF	TGTGCCAGCAGCTTAGGGGTGGGGGGAGACACCATATATTTT
few	NA	TRBV3-1/TRBV3-2	TRBJ1-3	CASSQGWTLGNTIYF	TGTGCCAGCAGCCAGGGGTGGACTTTGGGAAACACCATATATTTT
NA	TRBD1	TRBV6-1	TRBJ2-7	CASSEGQPNYEQYF	TGTGCCAGCAGTGAGGGACAGCCAAACTACGAGCAGTACTTC
NA	NA	TRBV20-1	TRBJ2-7	CSPKQGAEQYF	TGCAGCCCGAAACAGGGAGCCGAGCAGTACTTC
NA	TRBD1	TRBV7-2	TRBJ2-7	CASLPRDRSYEQYF	TGTGCCAGCTTGCCCCGGGACAGGTCCTACGAGCAGTACTTC
NA	NA	TRBV5-1	TRBJ2-5	CASSAGSGYLGGGATTQYF	TGCGCCAGCAGCGCGGGCAGTGGGTATCTGGGAGGAGGAGCTACGACCCAGTACTTC
NA	NA	TRBV6-5	TRBJ1-6	CASSYSGALDSPLHF	TGTGCCAGCAGTTACTCGGGGGCCCTTGATTCACCCCTCCACTTT
NA	NA	TRBV5-1	TRBJ2-5	CASSWDSETQYF	TGCGCCAGCAGCTGGGACTCTGAGACCCAGTACTTC
NA	TRBD1	TRBV19	TRBJ1-4	CASSSPGQGSLNEKLFF	TGTGCCAGTAGTTCACCGGGACAGGGTTCTCTGAATGAAAAACTGTTTTTT
NA	NA	TRBV4-1	TRBJ2-2	CASSQVVGELFF	TGCGCCAGCAGCCAAGTTGTCGGGGAGCTGTTTTTT
NA	TRBD2	TRBV7-2	TRBJ2-7	CASSFGTSDPYEQYF	TGTGCCAGCAGCTTCGGAACTAGCGATCCCTACGAGCAGTACTTC
NA	TRBD1	TRBV7-9	TRBJ2-2	CASTLGGQGKTGELFF	TGTGCCAGCACCCTAGGGGGACAGGGAAAAACCGGGGAGCTGTTTTTT
NA	NA	TRBV15	TRBJ2-1	CATSRESLRGSEQFF	TGTGCCACCAGCAGAGAATCACTACGTGGATCTGAGCAGTTCTTC
few	NA	TRBV24-1	TRBJ1-3	CATSDSSSGNTIYF	TGTGCCACCAGTGATTCCAGCTCTGGAAACACCATATATTTT
NA	NA	TRBV19	TRBJ1-1	CASSTYSGTNTEAFF	TGTGCCAGTAGTACCTACAGCGGGACGAACACTGAAGCTTTCTTT
NA	NA	TRBV21-1	TRBJ1-1	CASSKVRGTANTEAFF	TGTGCCAGCAGCAAAGTTAGGGGGACAGCGAACACTGAAGCTTTCTTT
NA	NA	TRBV5-1	TRBJ2-7	CASSLTVPRYEQYF	TGCGCCAGCAGCTTGACCGTGCCCCGATACGAGCAGTACTTC
many	TRBD2	TRBV19	TRBJ2-2	CASRPGTSGRRRVTGELFF	TGTGCCAGTAGGCCCGGGACTAGCGGGAGAAGGAGGGTCACCGGGGAGCTGTTTTTT
once	NA	TRBV4-2	TRBJ1-4	CASSQERRAFNEKLFF	TGTGCCAGCAGCCAAGAAAGGAGGGCATTCAATGAAAAACTGTTTTTT
NA	TRBD1	TRBV9	TRBJ2-5	CASSVGGQVGETQYF	TGTGCCAGCAGCGTAGGGGGACAGGTAGGGGAGACCCAGTACTTC
NA	NA	TRBV3-1/TRBV3-2	TRBJ2-3	CASSRYPTDTQYF	TGTGCCAGCAGCCGGTACCCCACAGATACGCAGTATTTT
NA	TRBD1	TRBV10-3	TRBJ2-2	CAIRGQKAIAGELFF	TGTGCCATCAGGGGACAGAAGGCAATCGCCGGGGAGCTGTTTTTT
NA	TRBD2	TRBV30	TRBJ2-3	CAWRPGGLVTDTQYF	TGTGCCTGGAGGCCCGGGGGGTTGGTCACAGATACGCAGTATTTT
NA	TRBD1	TRBV28	TRBJ1-4	CASSQWDRRAEKLFF	TGTGCCAGCAGTCAATGGGACAGGAGGGCCGAAAAACTGTTTTTT
NA	NA	TRBV7-9	TRBJ2-1	CASSYDRAPRINEQFF	TGTGCCAGCAGCTATGACCGGGCCCCCCGGATTAATGAGCAGTTCTTC
NA	TRBD1	TRBV7-2	TRBJ1-1	CASSLHQGAGRAEAFF	TGTGCCAGCAGCTTACATCAGGGGGCAGGTCGCGCTGAAGCTTTCTTT
NA	NA	TRBV2	TRBJ1-5	CASSGGSNQPQHF	TGTGCCAGCTCGGGCGGAAGCAATCAGCCCCAGCATTTT
NA	NA	TRBV6-5	TRBJ1-5	CASSYDPYQPQHF	TGTGCCAGCAGTTACGATCCTTATCAGCCCCAGCATTTT
few	NA	TRBV5-4	TRBJ1-4	CASSRNQGFEKLFF	TGTGCCAGCAGCCGCAACCAGGGGTTTGAAAAACTGTTTTTT